This T cell receptor (beta chain) emerged from a study of blood T cells in healthy people across ages. This clonotype came up a few times. Its target is unknown. General study points: Both higher diversity and more naive CD4+ cells marked long-lived donors when set against aged donors.

Trimming removed 5 bases at V and 5 bases at J, with 12 bases between. The germline V gene encodes CDR1 LGHDT and CDR2 YNNKEL (reference sequence). The CDR3 has 13 residues. The authors ran a second PCR of about 7 to 11 cycles using a sample-barcoded 5' primer and a J-beta primer mix. TCRdb processed the 5' RACE reads anew with MiXCR; each CDR3 protein has one entry. This sample yields about 680,000 distinct CDR3 sequences, of which 49% are seen a single time; approximately 32% belongs to the top ten. The sequenced sample was blood. This rearrangement joins TRBV3-1 to TRBJ1-2; a weak D match, TRBD1 (6 bases). The TCR originated in a woman aged 55-69 years in good health. The CDR3 loop reads CASSYEGVYGYTF. The CDR3 coding sequence is TGTGCCAGCAGCTATGAGGGGGTGTATGGCTACACCTTC.